This T cell receptor beta chain is drawn from a study of blood T cell repertoires in COVID-19. The protocol was immunoSEQ multiplex PCR, while the TCRdb copy is restricted to in-frame clones and leaves out a portion. The sample carries 100,000 to 110,000 clones, approximately 84% recorded once. This CDR3 comprises 16 residues. Germline loops: CDR1 SGHTA, CDR2 FQGNSA. The V end lost 5 bases, the J end lost 4 bases, and 20 bases lay between the germline ends. The receptor's source is a man under 40 in a cohort sampled during active COVID-19. The chain has TRBV7-2 and TRBJ1-2; no clear D. The specimen sequenced was peripheral blood. Here the CDR3 reads CASSASYPQAGYGYTF. DNA for the CDR3: TGTGCCAGCAGCGCAAGCTACCCGCAGGCTGGCTATGGCTACACCTTC.